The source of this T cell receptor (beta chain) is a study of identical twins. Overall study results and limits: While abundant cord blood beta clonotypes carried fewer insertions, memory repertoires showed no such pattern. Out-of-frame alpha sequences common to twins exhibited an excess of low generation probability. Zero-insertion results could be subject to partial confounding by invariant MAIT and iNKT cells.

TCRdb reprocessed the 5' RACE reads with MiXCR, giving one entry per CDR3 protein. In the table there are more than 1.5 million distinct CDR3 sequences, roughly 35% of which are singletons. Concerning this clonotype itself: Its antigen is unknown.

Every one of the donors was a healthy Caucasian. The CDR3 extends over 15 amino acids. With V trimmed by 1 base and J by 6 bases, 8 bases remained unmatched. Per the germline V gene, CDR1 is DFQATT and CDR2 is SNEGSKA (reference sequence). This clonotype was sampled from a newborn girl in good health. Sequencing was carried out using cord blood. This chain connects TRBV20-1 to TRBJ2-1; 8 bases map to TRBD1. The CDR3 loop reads CSARVGSTGGNEQFF. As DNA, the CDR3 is TGCAGTGCTAGAGTCGGTAGCACAGGGGGCAATGAGCAGTTCTTC.